The clone carrying this T cell receptor (beta chain) was recorded once. Its antigen is still unknown. Resections took place in Japan or China from the mid-2010s to the late 2010s. This sample is drawn from a study of immune evolution from preneoplasia to lung adenocarcinoma. Overall study context: HLA loss of heterozygosity: around 6.5% AIS, about 15% MIA, around 35% ADC, none AAH.

The CDR3 runs to 13 residues. V gave up 7 bases and J gave up 0 bases, with 9 bases separating them. CDR1 and CDR2 from the germline V gene are ENHRY and SYGVKD. Whole-study results and caveats: Later-stage lesions seemingly showed higher T cell density and diversity than normal lung.

The assay was immunoSEQ multiplex PCR, and TCRdb's table has in-frame clones only and misses some. Among about 4,100 clones listed, 86% were seen once. The receptor was isolated from an older person with lung adenocarcinoma. The sample taken for sequencing was FFPE minimally invasive lung adenocarcinoma tissue. The rearrangement joins TRBV10-3 to TRBJ1-1; no reliable D call. The chain's CDR3 is CAIMKTLNTEAFF. The CDR3 nucleotides read TGTGCCATCATGAAGACCCTGAACACTGAAGCTTTCTTT.